Listed below are T cell receptor beta chains from one sample, sequenced in a study of Graves' ophthalmopathy and Graves' hyperthyroidism. TCRdb re-derived calls from the multiplex PCR reads in MiXCR, one entry per CDR3 protein. The sample records about 400,000 distinct CDR3 sequences, 15% to 20% being singletons. The sequenced sample consisted of peripheral blood. The source is a woman aged 18-29 years with Graves' ophthalmopathy. CDR3s include the opening cysteine and the closing phenylalanine or tryptophan. A D gene is named only where the DNA matches it firmly. Expanded clones get a size class; other rows say once, few or many, or leave the size out.

J gene	clone size	D gene	V gene	CDR3 protein	CDR3 DNA
TRBJ1-2	many	-	TRBV28	CASSENTGTQYGYTF	TGTGCCAGCAGTGAAAATACCGGGACCCAGTATGGCTACACCTTC
TRBJ1-1	many	-	TRBV29-1	CSVRTEGDTEAFF	TGCAGCGTTCGGACCGAGGGGGACACTGAAGCTTTCTTT
TRBJ1-5	many	-	TRBV28	CASGVSALNIHSNQPQHF	TGTGCCAGCGGGGTTTCGGCATTAAACATCCATAGCAATCAGCCCCAGCATTTT
TRBJ2-2	many	-	TRBV11-2	CASSPREQVTGELFF	TGTGCCAGCAGCCCCCGGGAACAAGTCACCGGGGAGCTGTTTTTT
TRBJ1-1	-	-	TRBV18	CATAGLGDTEAFF	TGTGCCACCGCAGGGTTGGGGGACACTGAAGCTTTCTTT
TRBJ1-1	many	TRBD1	TRBV11-2	CASRYRGAITEAFF	TGTGCCAGCAGGTACAGGGGCGCCATCACTGAAGCTTTCTTT
TRBJ1-2	many	-	TRBV6-1	CASFGYGYTF	TGTGCCAGCTTTGGATATGGCTACACCTTC
TRBJ1-6	many	-	TRBV28	CASSSNAPLHF	TGTGCCAGCAGCTCCAACGCTCCCCTCCACTTT
TRBJ2-7	-	-	TRBV19	CASSIVTGSNEQYF	TGTGCCAGTAGTATAGTTACAGGGTCCAACGAGCAGTACTTC
TRBJ1-3	many	TRBD1	TRBV11-1	CASSLEGGQGLSGNTIYF	TGTGCCAGCAGCTTAGAGGGGGGACAGGGATTGTCTGGAAACACCATATATTTT